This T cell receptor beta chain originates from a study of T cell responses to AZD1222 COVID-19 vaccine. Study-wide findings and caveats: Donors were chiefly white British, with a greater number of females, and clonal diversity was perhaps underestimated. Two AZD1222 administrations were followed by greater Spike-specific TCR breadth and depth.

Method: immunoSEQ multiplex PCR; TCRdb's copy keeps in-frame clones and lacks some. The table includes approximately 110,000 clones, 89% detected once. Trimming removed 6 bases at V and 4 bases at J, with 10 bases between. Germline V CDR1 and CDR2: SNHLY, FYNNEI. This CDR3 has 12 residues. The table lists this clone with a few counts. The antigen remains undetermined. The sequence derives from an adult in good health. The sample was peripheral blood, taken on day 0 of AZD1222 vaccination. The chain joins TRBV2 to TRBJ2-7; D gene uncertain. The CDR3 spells CASRVIRYEQYF. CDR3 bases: TGTGCCAGCAGGGTAATCAGGTACGAGCAGTACTTC.